The 11 T cell receptor beta chains below were found in one sample sequenced in a study of shared clonotypes between healthy human individuals. The data were produced by immunoSEQ multiplex PCR, yet TCRdb's version contains in-frame clones alone and is incomplete. The table includes hundreds of thousands of clones, around 78% detected once. The specimen sequenced was memory CD4+ T cells sorted from blood. Subset in this sample: CD45RA-negative fraction. These receptors were collected from a woman in her 30s in good health.

The chain uses TRBV10-1 and TRBJ2-3; no firm D call. Germline V gene lookup returns CDR1 WNHNN and CDR2 SYGVQD (reference sequence). V lost 5 bases to trimming and J lost 2 bases, with 11 bases between them. This CDR3 is 14 amino acids long. Here the CDR3 reads CASSSLGSTDTQYF. The CDR3 DNA is TGCGCCAGCAGTAGCTTGGGGTCCACAGATACGCAGTATTTT.

The genes are TRBV6-5 and TRBJ2-1; TRBD2 matches at 14 bases. CDR1 is MNHEY and CDR2 is SVGAGI in the germline V gene. V lost 7 bases and J lost 10; bases outside the gene matches: 9. This CDR3 comprises 15 residues. The CDR3 here is CASTPGLAGGGEQFF. CDR3 coding DNA: TGTGCCAGCACTCCCGGACTAGCGGGAGGTGGGGAGCAGTTCTTC.

CDR3: CSVKHRAGNEQFF. CDR3 DNA sequence: TGCAGCGTTAAACATCGGGCGGGCAATGAGCAGTTCTTC. V usage is TRBV29-1 and J usage is TRBJ2-1; tentatively, D is TRBD2 (5 bases). The CDR3 is made up of 13 amino acids. Germline V gene data show CDR1 as SQVTM and CDR2 as ANQGSEA. Trimming took 5 bases from V and 6 from J, leaving 14 bases between them.

CDR3 in amino acids: CASRPSRGKGGTEAFF. CDR3 nucleotides: TGTGCCAGCAGACCGTCCCGGGGGAAAGGAGGCACTGAAGCTTTCTTT. The J gene is TRBJ1-1, the V gene TRBV28; possible D gene TRBD1, 5 bases. Germline V lookup: CDR1 MDHEN, CDR2 SYDVKM. V was cut by 6 bases and J by 4 bases, with 21 bases left in between. This CDR3 has 16 amino acids.

The chain recombines TRBV5-1 with TRBJ2-3; tentative D call: TRBD2 (6 bases). The germline V gene encodes CDR1 SGHRS and CDR2 YFSETQ. Trimming shortened V by 1 base and J by 6 bases, and 15 bases separated the two germline ends. The CDR3 totals 15 residues. CDR3 bases: TGCGCCAGCAGCTTGAACGCGGGGCGACGGGATACGCAGTATTTT. It yields the protein CASSLNAGRRDTQYF.

This chain links TRBV28 with TRBJ1-1; 7 bases agree with TRBD1. This CDR3 comprises 16 residues. V dropped 5 bases and J dropped 0; count of bases not matched to a gene: 9. Germline values: CDR1 MDHEN, CDR2 SYDVKM. CDR3: CASSAAWGQMNTEAFF. The CDR3 coding sequence is TGTGCCAGCAGTGCCGCCTGGGGACAGATGAACACTGAAGCTTTCTTT.

This rearrangement joins TRBV14 to TRBJ2-1, with TRBD2 matching 9 bases. Germline V lookup: CDR1 SGHDN, CDR2 FVKESK. The ends lost 1 base at V and 4 bases at J; junction bases unmatched: 8. The CDR3 length is 17 residues. The chain's CDR3 is CASSQGIGTSRYNEQFF. CDR3 in DNA: TGTGCCAGCAGCCAAGGGATAGGGACTAGCAGATACAATGAGCAGTTCTTC.

The chain links TRBV2 to TRBJ1-1; unclear D gene. The V end was cut by 6 bases, the J end by 4 bases, with 12 bases between. The CDR3 loop spans 13 amino acids. CDR1 and CDR2 (germline): SNHLY, FYNNEI. The CDR3 bases are TGTGCCAGCAGCACATCGACGGTCACTGAAGCTTTCTTT. Residues: CASSTSTVTEAFF.

The V call is TRBV4-1, the J call TRBJ2-1; 9 positions match TRBD1. Trimming removed 3 bases from V and 8 bases from J; junction bases left unmatched: 5. Germline V gene data show CDR1 as MGHRA and CDR2 as YSYEKL. This CDR3 is 14 amino acids long. For the CDR3, the DNA is TGCGCCAGCAGCCAGGGACAGGGTTGGGATGAGCAGTTCTTC. It encodes CASSQGQGWDEQFF.

This chain connects TRBV27 to TRBJ1-5, with D possibly being TRBD1 (6 bases). The CDR3 consists of 16 residues. CDR1 is MNHEY and CDR2 is SMNVEV in the germline V gene (reference sequence). With 6 bases removed from V and 3 bases from J, the gap between germline ends came to 18 bases. DNA of the CDR3: TGTGCCAGCAGCGCGCAATTTACAGGGATCAATCAGCCCCAGCATTTT. It yields the protein CASSAQFTGINQPQHF.

This chain links TRBV25-1 with TRBJ2-5, with 9 bases lining up with TRBD1. Germline CDR1 is MGHDK and CDR2 is SYGVNS. The CDR3 extends over 15 amino acids. The J segment lost 5 bases and the V segment lost 0 bases, leaving 4 bases of the junction unmatched. The CDR3 is CASSEYDRGWETQYF. The CDR3 nucleotides are TGTGCCAGCAGTGAATATGACAGGGGGTGGGAGACCCAGTACTTC.